The source of this T cell receptor beta chain is a study of memory CD4+ T cells and cytomegalovirus serostatus. Study context: Donors were healthy Belgian adults, 10 or so CMV seropositive and about 24 seronegative.

Findings of the study overall: Suggested: most of the CMV-linked TCR signature lies in CD4+ memory cells.

To note about this clone: What it binds is not known. Other nucleotide sequences from this sample produce the same CDR3.

Single viable CD3+CD4+CD8-CD45RO+ cells were sorted as the memory CD4+ T cells. The CDR3 spans 14 residues. Trimming cost V 3 bases and J 0 bases, with 8 bases left between them. CDR1 and CDR2 from the germline V gene are KGHSH and LQKENI. Original processing methods: After removing out-of-frame reads, under 2.5 million distinct TCRbeta sequences remained. Clones were read by immunoSEQ multiplex PCR, and TCRdb kept only the in-frame ones, dropping some. V, J and clone size reflect that table, while D and trimming were determined from the DNA. The table records around 54,000 clones, over 65% of them present only once.

This TCR was sampled from an adult in good health and CMV-seropositive. The sample comprised memory CD4+ T cells from blood. The chain carries TRBV18 and TRBJ1-1, with D unresolved. The CDR3 DNA reads as TGTGCCAGCTCACCGGGCCAGATGAACACTGAAGCTTTCTTT. As protein: CASSPGQMNTEAFF.